This passage covers 32 T cell receptor beta chains from one sample sequenced in a study of cytomegalovirus exposure and HLA in healthy donors. The PCR contained 60 Vbeta and 13 Jbeta primers. Produced via immunoSEQ multiplex PCR; TCRdb's table is partial and in-frame only. The data contain 100,000 to 150,000 clones, 80% of them singletons. The sample comprised PBMCs. The source of these receptors is a man aged 25 to 40 in good health and CMV-seropositive.

This chain joins TRBV19 and TRBJ1-5, with D possibly matching TRBD1 (6 bases). Germline lookup yields CDR1 LNHDA and CDR2 SQIVND (reference sequence). Trimming stripped 8 bases from V and 4 bases from J, with 12 bases between. The CDR3 is 13 residues long. CDR3: CASQGGGNQPQHF. The CDR3 bases are TGTGCCAGTCAAGGGGGGGGAAATCAGCCCCAGCATTTT.

The chain couples TRBV6-1 to TRBJ1-1; 9 nucleotides line up with TRBD1. V lost 5 bases, J lost 8 bases, and 12 bases stayed unmatched. The CDR3 is 15 amino acids. CDR1 and CDR2 (germline): MNHNS, SASEGT. CDR3 sequence reads: CASSLFTGGPPEAFF. In DNA, the CDR3 is TGTGCCAGCAGTCTCTTCACAGGGGGCCCCCCCGAAGCTTTCTTT.

The genes are TRBV5-1 and TRBJ2-5; 11 bases align to TRBD1. The J call is in doubt because the DNA end fits TRBJ2-7 better. The CDR3 is made up of 15 amino acids. CDR1 and CDR2 from the germline V gene are SGHRS and YFSETQ. The CDR3: CASSLVGQGAHEQYF. The DNA for the CDR3 is TGCGCCAGCAGCTTGGTTGGACAGGGGGCCCACGAGCAGTACTTC.

CDR3 sequence reads: CASSDSTDSGNTIYF. The CDR3 DNA is TGTGCCAGCAGTGACTCGACAGACTCTGGAAACACCATATATTTT. The chain couples TRBV6-4 to TRBJ1-3; D possibly corresponds to TRBD1 (5 bases). V dropped 0 bases and J dropped 0 bases, with 6 bases sitting between them. This CDR3 spans 15 amino acids. Germline V gene data show CDR1 as MRHNA and CDR2 as SNTAGT.

This sequence joins TRBV19 and TRBJ2-7, with 8 bases identical to TRBD2. This CDR3 is 13 amino acids long. From germline, CDR1 is LNHDA and CDR2 SQIVND (reference sequence). With 3 bases clipped from V and 5 bases from J, the junction kept 3 bases outside the gene matches. The CDR3 nucleotides read TGTGCCAGTAGTATCGGGGGGGCGGACGAGCAGTACTTC. This codes for CASSIGGADEQYF. Supplemented by reference TRBV19 and TRBJ2-7, the full variable domain reads DGGITQSPKYLFRKEGQNVTLSCEQNLNHDAMYWYRQDPGQGLRLIYYSQIVNDFQKGDIAEGYSVSREKKESFPLTVTSAQKNPTAFYLCASSIGGADEQYFGPGTRLTVT.

The V call is TRBV9, the J call TRBJ2-1; 7 nucleotides agree with TRBD2. Germline-derived CDR1 and CDR2 are SGDLS and YYNGEE. The V gene end was trimmed by 0 bases and the J gene end by 5 bases; junction bases not matched to a gene: 5. CDR3 length: 15 residues. CDR3 in amino acids: CASSVEVAGDNEQFF. Written as DNA, the CDR3 is TGTGCCAGCAGCGTAGAGGTAGCGGGCGACAATGAGCAGTTCTTC.

This clone has just one count. CDR3 in amino acids: CASSSSRGIQPQHF. The CDR3 DNA follows: TGTGCCAGCAGCTCGTCCAGGGGGATTCAGCCCCAGCATTTT. The chain is built from TRBV5-6 and TRBJ1-5, with 7 positions matching TRBD1. Germline CDR1 SGHDT, CDR2 YYEEEE. This CDR3 has 14 residues. V dropped 3 bases and J dropped 6; count of bases not matched to a gene: 6.

CDR3 loop: CASSFSVLYNEQFF. DNA for the CDR3: TGCGCCAGCAGCTTTTCAGTTTTGTACAATGAGCAGTTCTTC. This chain connects TRBV5-1 to TRBJ2-1; D uncertain. From germline, CDR1 is SGHRS and CDR2 YFSETQ. V lost 2 bases and J lost 4, with 10 bases in between. There are 14 residues in the CDR3.

This clone was recorded a few times. CDR3 loop: CASRRAGRSYNEQFF. CDR3 nucleotides: TGTGCCAGCAGACGGGCAGGGCGATCCTACAATGAGCAGTTCTTC. This chain links TRBV2 with TRBJ2-1; perhaps TRBD1 as D (5 bases). Between the trimmed V and J ends, which lost 6 bases and 1 base, there was a span of 13 bases. CDR3 size: 15 residues. Germline V CDR1 and CDR2: SNHLY, FYNNEI. Combining the CDR3 with reference TRBV2 and TRBJ2-1 gives the whole variable domain EPEVTQTPSHQVTQMGQEVILRCVPISNHLYFYWYRQILGQKVEFLVSFYNNEISEKSEIFDDQFSVERPDGSNFTLKIRSTKLEDSAMYFCASRRAGRSYNEQFFGPGTRLTVL.

V and J are TRBV5-1 and TRBJ1-1; 8 bases are shared with TRBD1. Germline V gene lookup returns CDR1 SGHRS and CDR2 YFSETQ. CDR3 length: 15 amino acids. V gave up 4 bases and J gave up 1 base; unmatched junction bases: 6. CDR3 DNA: TGCGCCAGCAGCATAAGACAGGGGCCGAACACTGAAGCTTTCTTT. This gives the protein CASSIRQGPNTEAFF.

The chain is built from TRBV6-1 and TRBJ2-1, with 9 bases matching TRBD2. The germline gives CDR1 MNHNS, CDR2 SASEGT. V dropped 2 bases and J dropped 8; count of bases not matched to a gene: 7. There are 15 residues in the CDR3. DNA of the CDR3: TGTGCCAGCAGTGAACGGGCGGGGGGGCTCGATGAGCAGTTCTTC. Residues: CASSERAGGLDEQFF.

Here the CDR3 reads CASSPPTGQIGTQPQHF. CDR3 DNA sequence: TGTGCCAGTAGCCCCCCGACCGGACAGATTGGGACTCAGCCCCAGCATTTT. The rearrangement links TRBV19 to TRBJ1-5; possibly TRBD1 for D (6 bases). The CDR3 covers 17 residues. V was pared by 6 bases and J by 6 bases, with 24 bases between. The germline gives CDR1 LNHDA, CDR2 SQIVND (reference sequence).

The rearrangement uses TRBV5-1 and TRBJ1-2; 7 bases are a match to TRBD1. CDR1 and CDR2 (germline): SGHRS, YFSETQ. The CDR3 is 15 amino acids. Trimming removed 0 bases from V and 4 bases from J; junction bases left unmatched: 6. This CDR3 reads CASSLAQGDSYGYTF. For the CDR3, the DNA is TGCGCCAGCAGCTTGGCTCAGGGGGACAGCTATGGCTACACCTTC. The full variable domain, with the rest looked up from reference TRBV5-1 and TRBJ1-2, is KAGVTQTPRYLIKTRGQQVTLSCSPISGHRSVSWYQQTPGQGLQFLFEYFSETQRNKGNFPGRFSGRQFSNSRSEMNVSTLELGDSALYLCASSLAQGDSYGYTFGSGTRLTVV.

The CDR3 bases are TGTGCCATCAGAGTTACAGGCTTTTCTGGGGCCAACGTCCTGACTTTC. Amino acid sequence: CAIRVTGFSGANVLTF. The chain is built from TRBV10-3 and TRBJ2-6, with D perhaps TRBD1 (5 bases). CDR3 length: 16 residues. Germline V gene sequence: CDR1 ENHRY, CDR2 SYGVKD. Trimming stripped 6 bases from V and 1 base from J, with 13 bases between.

This clone showed up just a few times. The gene calls are TRBV10-3 and TRBJ2-3, with 15 bases matching TRBD2. CDR1 and CDR2 from the germline V gene are ENHRY and SYGVKD. This CDR3 has 14 residues. Trimming cost V 2 bases and J 12 bases; bases outside gene matches: 3. The CDR3 region has the DNA TGTGCCATCAGTGAGGGACTAGCGGGGGGGCCCCAGTATTTT. Translating gives CAISEGLAGGPQYF.

V and J are TRBV5-1 and TRBJ2-7; D is possibly TRBD1 (6 bases). The length of the CDR3 is 14 residues. Germline loops: CDR1 SGHRS, CDR2 YFSETQ. Between the trimmed V and J ends, which lost 4 bases and 5 bases, there was a span of 16 bases. DNA of the CDR3: TGCGCCAGCAGCCGGACATCCCAGGGGAACGAGCAGTACTTC. It yields the protein CASSRTSQGNEQYF.

This clone occurred once. The chain couples TRBV7-3 to TRBJ1-2; D is perhaps TRBD1 (5 bases). CDR3 length: 13 residues. Trimming cost V 5 bases and J 4 bases, with 11 bases left between them. Germline assignment: CDR1 SGHTA and CDR2 FQGTGA. As DNA, the CDR3 is TGTGCCAGCAGCCCAAGGCAGGGCTATGGCTACACCTTC. Its protein is CASSPRQGYGYTF.

This clone was detected a few times. The chain couples TRBV5-1 to TRBJ2-5, with 8 nucleotides matching TRBD1. The CDR3 extends over 15 amino acids. From germline, CDR1 is SGHRS and CDR2 YFSETQ. Trimming at V came to 2 bases and at J to 2 bases, leaving 5 bases not matched to a gene. The CDR3 protein is CASSFTDREQETQYF. The CDR3 DNA is TGCGCCAGCAGCTTTACGGACAGGGAGCAAGAGACCCAGTACTTC.

This chain uses TRBV27 with TRBJ2-3; D is unclear. The length of the CDR3 is 14 residues. CDR1 MNHEY and CDR2 SMNVEV come from the germline V gene (reference sequence). V was clipped by 1 base and J by 4 bases, with 9 bases between them. Here the CDR3 DNA reads TGTGCCAGCAGTTTATTGGTAGCTGCAGATACGCAGTATTTT. This sequence encodes CASSLLVAADTQYF.

The sample holds one count of this clone. The CDR3 DNA sequence: TGTGCCACCGATCACGGCGAGATGGGGGGAAGTGAGCAGTTCTTC. Amino acids: CATDHGEMGGSEQFF. The genes are TRBV2 and TRBJ2-1; maybe TRBD2 (6 bases). Trimming removed 10 bases from V and 9 bases from J, with 25 bases in between. The V gene's germline CDR1 is SNHLY and CDR2 FYNNEI. The CDR3 consists of 15 residues.

In this sample, this clone turned up once. The genes are TRBV5-6 and TRBJ1-4, with a weak D call TRBD1 (5 bases). The length of the CDR3 is 18 residues. Trimming stripped 0 bases from V and 4 bases from J, with 19 bases between. In germline, CDR1 is SGHDT, CDR2 YYEEEE. Written as DNA, the CDR3 is TGTGCCAGCAGCTTGGGAGCCTCGGGCCCTAGGGGTAATGAAAAACTGTTTTTT. This gives the protein CASSLGASGPRGNEKLFF.

The chain recombines TRBV27 with TRBJ1-2; possible D gene TRBD1, 6 bases. Germline CDR1 MNHEY, CDR2 SMNVEV (reference sequence). V lost 6 bases and J lost 8, with 16 bases in between. This CDR3 has 13 residues. Here the CDR3 reads CASSAGGAGGYTF. For the CDR3, the DNA is TGTGCCAGCAGCGCTGGGGGGGCTGGGGGCTACACCTTC.

This rearrangement joins TRBV7-9 to TRBJ1-1; D might be TRBD1 (6 bases). V shed 2 bases and J shed 8 bases, with 9 bases lying between them. This CDR3 is built from 12 residues. The V gene's germline CDR1 is SEHNR and CDR2 FQNEAQ (reference sequence). DNA of the CDR3: TGTGCCAGCAGCTTAAACAGGGCAGAAGCTTTCTTT. It specifies CASSLNRAEAFF.

The chain employs TRBV10-3 and TRBJ1-4; D gene unclear. CDR1 is ENHRY, CDR2 SYGVKD, per germline. This CDR3 spans 13 amino acids. Trimming pared 6 bases from V and 8 bases from J, leaving 13 bases between. This chain's CDR3 is CAISETEMEKLFF. CDR3 DNA sequence: TGTGCCATCAGCGAAACTGAGATGGAAAAACTGTTTTTT.

The DNA for the CDR3 is TGTGCCAGCAGCTTGGCCGCGGGTAGAAGCTCCTACGAGCAGTACTTC. Translating it yields CASSLAAGRSSYEQYF. This chain joins TRBV5-5 and TRBJ2-7; weak D call: TRBD2 (5 bases). This CDR3 has 16 amino acids. CDR1 is SGHKS and CDR2 is YYEKEE in the germline V gene (reference sequence). V was shortened by 0 bases and J by 0 bases, with 13 bases between the two germline ends.

Only a few counts were recorded for this clone. CDR3 protein: CASSQEIWWGVETQYF. The CDR3 coding sequence is TGTGCCAGCAGCCAAGAAATCTGGTGGGGAGTAGAGACCCAGTACTTC. The rearrangement joins TRBV14 to TRBJ2-5; D is possibly TRBD2 (5 bases). CDR3 length: 16 residues. CDR1 SGHDN and CDR2 FVKESK come from the germline V gene. The V end lost 0 bases, the J end lost 4 bases, and 15 bases lay between the germline ends.

This clone has more than one count but fewer than ten. The chain carries TRBV6-1 and TRBJ1-2, with TRBD1 matching 11 bases. Trimming took 4 bases from V and 6 from J; bases not matched to a gene: 4. CDR1 and CDR2 (germline): MNHNS, SASEGT. The CDR3 is made up of 14 amino acids. The DNA of the CDR3 is TGTGCCAGCAGTGCGGACAGGGGGCTTAATGGCTACACCTTC. Its protein product is CASSADRGLNGYTF.

V usage is TRBV5-1 and J usage is TRBJ1-3; D unclear. Germline V lookup: CDR1 SGHRS, CDR2 YFSETQ. The CDR3 length is 15 residues. V was shortened by 7 bases and J by 2 bases, with 16 bases between the two germline ends. The CDR3 is CASALELGTGNTIYF. In nucleotides, the CDR3 is TGCGCCAGCGCTCTGGAGCTTGGAACTGGAAACACCATATATTTT. Full variable domain (remainder filled in from reference TRBV5-1 and TRBJ1-3): KAGVTQTPRYLIKTRGQQVTLSCSPISGHRSVSWYQQTPGQGLQFLFEYFSETQRNKGNFPGRFSGRQFSNSRSEMNVSTLELGDSALYLCASALELGTGNTIYFGEGSWLTVV.

This clone came up a few times. This chain uses TRBV6-5 with TRBJ2-3; no clear D gene. Germline values: CDR1 MNHEY, CDR2 SVGAGI. This CDR3 has 14 amino acids. Trimming removed 8 bases from V and 0 bases from J, with 12 bases in between. As DNA, the CDR3 is TGTGCCAGCTCCCGGATCGGGAGCACAGATACGCAGTATTTT. Protein sequence: CASSRIGSTDTQYF.

The rearrangement joins TRBV6-5 to TRBJ1-2, with D possibly TRBD1 on 6 matching bases. V was shortened by 5 bases and J by 8 bases, with 18 bases between the two germline ends. The CDR3 is made up of 14 amino acids. The germline CDR1 and CDR2 sequences are MNHEY and SVGAGI. As DNA, the CDR3 is TGTGCCAGCAGTGGCGGACAGCCACCCCCGGGCTACACCTTC. This sequence encodes CASSGGQPPPGYTF.

J is TRBJ1-3 and V is TRBV18, with D possibly being TRBD1 (5 bases). The CDR3 is 15 amino acids. V dropped 4 bases and J dropped 0 bases, with 10 bases sitting between them. The germline CDR1 and CDR2 sequences are KGHSH and LQKENI. This CDR3 reads CASSRATASGNTIYF. The CDR3 coding sequence is TGTGCCAGCTCACGAGCGACAGCCTCTGGAAACACCATATATTTT.

This chain connects TRBV19 to TRBJ2-3; 12 bases agree with TRBD2. CDR3 length: 17 amino acids. Per germline, CDR1 LNHDA and CDR2 SQIVND (reference sequence). Trimming took 2 bases from V and 2 from J; bases not matched to a gene: 5. DNA for the CDR3: TGTGCCAGTAGTATACTACTAGCGGGGGGCACCACAGATACGCAGTATTTT. Translated: CASSILLAGGTTDTQYF.